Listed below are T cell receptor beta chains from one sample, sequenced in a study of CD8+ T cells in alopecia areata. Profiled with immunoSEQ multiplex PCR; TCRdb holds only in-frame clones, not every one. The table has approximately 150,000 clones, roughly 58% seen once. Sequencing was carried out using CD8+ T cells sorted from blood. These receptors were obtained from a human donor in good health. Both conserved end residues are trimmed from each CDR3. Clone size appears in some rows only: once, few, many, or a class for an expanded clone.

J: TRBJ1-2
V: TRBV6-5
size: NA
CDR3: ATKTDDYGYT

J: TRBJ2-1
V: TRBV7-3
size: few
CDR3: ASSLPGESNEQF

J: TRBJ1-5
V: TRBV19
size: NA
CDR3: ASSSDSDNQPQH

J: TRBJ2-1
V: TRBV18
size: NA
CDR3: ASSPPGVWYYNEQF

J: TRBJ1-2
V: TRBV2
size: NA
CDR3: ASSGPGRRGYT

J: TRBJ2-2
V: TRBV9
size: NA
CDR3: ASSYGTGGGELF

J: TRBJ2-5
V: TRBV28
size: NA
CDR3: ASSLAESQETQY

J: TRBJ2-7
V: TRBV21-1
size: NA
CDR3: ASRGEEYEQY

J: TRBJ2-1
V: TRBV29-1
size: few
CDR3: SVEERKPGGSYNEQF

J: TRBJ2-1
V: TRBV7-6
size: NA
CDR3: ASSSSFHEQF

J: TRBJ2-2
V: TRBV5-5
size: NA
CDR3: ASSSGLAGIGELF

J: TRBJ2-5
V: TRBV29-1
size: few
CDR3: SASSASGEPGTQY

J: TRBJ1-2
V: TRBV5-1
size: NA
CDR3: ASSRSSLYGYT